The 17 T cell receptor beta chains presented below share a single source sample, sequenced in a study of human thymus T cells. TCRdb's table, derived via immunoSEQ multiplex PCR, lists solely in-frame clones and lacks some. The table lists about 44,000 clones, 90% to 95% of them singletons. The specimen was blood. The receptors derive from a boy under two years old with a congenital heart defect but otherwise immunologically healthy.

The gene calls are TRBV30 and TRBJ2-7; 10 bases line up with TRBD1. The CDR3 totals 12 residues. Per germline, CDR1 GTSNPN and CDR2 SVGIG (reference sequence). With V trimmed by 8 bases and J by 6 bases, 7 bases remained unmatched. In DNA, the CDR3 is TGTGCCGGGGACAGGGGAGGTTCCGAGCAGTACTTC. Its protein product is CAGDRGGSEQYF. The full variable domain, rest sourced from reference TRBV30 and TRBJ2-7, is SQTIHQWPATLVQPVGSPLSLECTVEGTSNPNLYWYRQAAGRGLQLLFYSVGIGQISSEVPQNLSASRPQDRQFILSSKKLLLSDSGFYLCAGDRGGSEQYFGPGTRLTVT.

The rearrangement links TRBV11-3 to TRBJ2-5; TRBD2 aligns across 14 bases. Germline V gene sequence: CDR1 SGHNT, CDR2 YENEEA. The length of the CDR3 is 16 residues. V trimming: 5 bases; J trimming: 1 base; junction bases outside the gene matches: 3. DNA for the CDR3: TGTGCCAGCAGCCCCGGACTAGCGGGGGGCCAAGAGACCCAGTACTTC. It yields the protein CASSPGLAGGQETQYF.

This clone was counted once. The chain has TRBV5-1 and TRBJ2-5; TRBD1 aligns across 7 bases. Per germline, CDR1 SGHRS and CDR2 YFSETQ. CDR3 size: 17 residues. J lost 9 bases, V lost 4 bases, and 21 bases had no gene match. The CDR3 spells CASSLFGWTGQVMAQYF. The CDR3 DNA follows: TGCGCCAGCAGCCTATTCGGGTGGACAGGCCAAGTAATGGCCCAGTACTTC.

In DNA, the CDR3 is TGTGCCACCAGCAGTTCCCTTTGGGGACAGGCCACAGATACGCAGTATTTT. It translates to CATSSSLWGQATDTQYF. V is TRBV15 and J is TRBJ2-3; 8 nucleotides line up with TRBD1. Germline CDR1 is LNHNV and CDR2 is YYDKDF (reference sequence). The V segment lost 3 bases and the J segment 2 bases; nucleotides outside the gene matches: 10. The CDR3 totals 17 residues.

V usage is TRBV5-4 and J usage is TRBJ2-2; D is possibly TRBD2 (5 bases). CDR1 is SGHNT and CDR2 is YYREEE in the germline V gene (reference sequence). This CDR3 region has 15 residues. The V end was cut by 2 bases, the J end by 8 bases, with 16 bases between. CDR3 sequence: CASSLGSYLGGELFF. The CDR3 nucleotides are TGTGCCAGCAGCTTAGGGAGCTATCTGGGTGGGGAGCTGTTTTTT.

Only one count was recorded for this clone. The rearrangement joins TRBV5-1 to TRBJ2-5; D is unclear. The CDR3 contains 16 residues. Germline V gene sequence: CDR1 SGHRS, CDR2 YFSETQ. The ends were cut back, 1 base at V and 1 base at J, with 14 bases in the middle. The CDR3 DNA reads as TGCGCCAGCAGCTTGTTTCTTCCCGCAGGCCAAGAGACCCAGTACTTC. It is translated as CASSLFLPAGQETQYF.

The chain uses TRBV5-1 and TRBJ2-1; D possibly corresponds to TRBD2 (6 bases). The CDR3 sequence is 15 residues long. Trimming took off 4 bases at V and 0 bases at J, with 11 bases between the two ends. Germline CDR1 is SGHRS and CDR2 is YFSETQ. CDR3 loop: CASSGGASSYNEQFF. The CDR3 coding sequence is TGCGCCAGCAGCGGCGGGGCGAGCTCCTACAATGAGCAGTTCTTC.

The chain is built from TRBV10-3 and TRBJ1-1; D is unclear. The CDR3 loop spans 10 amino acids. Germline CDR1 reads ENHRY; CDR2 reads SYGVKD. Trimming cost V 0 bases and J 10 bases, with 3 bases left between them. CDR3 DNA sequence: TGTGCCATCAGTGAGTCGAGAGCTTTCTTT. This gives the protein CAISESRAFF.

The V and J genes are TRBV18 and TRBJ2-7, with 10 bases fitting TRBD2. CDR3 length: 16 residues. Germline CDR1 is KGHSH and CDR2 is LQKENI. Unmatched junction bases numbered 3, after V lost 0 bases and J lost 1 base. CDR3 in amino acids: CASSPPLAGDSYEQYF. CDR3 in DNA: TGTGCCAGCTCACCACCGCTAGCGGGGGATTCCTACGAGCAGTACTTC.

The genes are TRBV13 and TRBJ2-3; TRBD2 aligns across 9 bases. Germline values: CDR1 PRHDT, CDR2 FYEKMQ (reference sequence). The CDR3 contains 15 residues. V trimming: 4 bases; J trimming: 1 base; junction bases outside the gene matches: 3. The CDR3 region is CASSSPSGGTDTQYF. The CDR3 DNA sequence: TGTGCCAGCAGCTCTCCTAGCGGGGGCACAGATACGCAGTATTTT.

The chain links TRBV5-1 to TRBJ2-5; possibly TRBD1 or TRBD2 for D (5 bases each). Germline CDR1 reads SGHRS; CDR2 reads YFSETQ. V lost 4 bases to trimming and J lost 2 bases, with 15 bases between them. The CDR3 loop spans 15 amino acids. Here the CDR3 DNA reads TGCGCCAGCAGCATTAATCAGGGAGCACAAGAGACCCAGTACTTC. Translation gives CASSINQGAQETQYF.

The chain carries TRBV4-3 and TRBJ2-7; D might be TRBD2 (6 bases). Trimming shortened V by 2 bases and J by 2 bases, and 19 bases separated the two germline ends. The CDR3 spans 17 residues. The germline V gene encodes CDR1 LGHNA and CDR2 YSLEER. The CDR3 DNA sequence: TGCGCCAGCAGCCAAATGCCCGTTGGAGGGCCGACCTACGAGCAGTACTTC. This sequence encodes CASSQMPVGGPTYEQYF.

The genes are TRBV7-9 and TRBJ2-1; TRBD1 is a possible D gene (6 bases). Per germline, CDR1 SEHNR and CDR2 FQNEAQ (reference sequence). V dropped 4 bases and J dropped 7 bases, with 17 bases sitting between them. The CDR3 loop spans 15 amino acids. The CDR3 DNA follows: TGTGCCAGCAGCTCCGATGAACAGGGAAGGAATGAGCAGTTCTTC. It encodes CASSSDEQGRNEQFF.

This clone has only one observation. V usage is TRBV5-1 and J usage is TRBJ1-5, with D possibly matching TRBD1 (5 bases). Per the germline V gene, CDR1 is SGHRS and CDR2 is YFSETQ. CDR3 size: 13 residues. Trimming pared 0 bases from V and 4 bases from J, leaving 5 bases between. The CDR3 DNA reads TGCGCCAGCAGCTTGGGGACAAATCAGCCCCAGCATTTT. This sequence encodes CASSLGTNQPQHF. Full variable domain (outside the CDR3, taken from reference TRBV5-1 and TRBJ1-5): KAGVTQTPRYLIKTRGQQVTLSCSPISGHRSVSWYQQTPGQGLQFLFEYFSETQRNKGNFPGRFSGRQFSNSRSEMNVSTLELGDSALYLCASSLGTNQPQHFGDGTRLSIL.

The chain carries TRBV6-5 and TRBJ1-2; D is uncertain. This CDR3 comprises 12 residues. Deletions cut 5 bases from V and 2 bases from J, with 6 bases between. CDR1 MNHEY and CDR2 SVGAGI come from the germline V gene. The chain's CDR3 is CASSLQNYGYTF. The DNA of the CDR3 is TGTGCCAGCAGTCTCCAGAACTATGGCTACACCTTC.

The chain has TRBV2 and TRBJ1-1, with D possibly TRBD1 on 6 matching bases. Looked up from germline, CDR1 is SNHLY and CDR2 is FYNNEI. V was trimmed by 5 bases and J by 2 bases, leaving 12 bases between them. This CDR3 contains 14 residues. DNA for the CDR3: TGTGCCAGCAGTTCGGACAGACGAAACACTGAAGCTTTCTTT. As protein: CASSSDRRNTEAFF.

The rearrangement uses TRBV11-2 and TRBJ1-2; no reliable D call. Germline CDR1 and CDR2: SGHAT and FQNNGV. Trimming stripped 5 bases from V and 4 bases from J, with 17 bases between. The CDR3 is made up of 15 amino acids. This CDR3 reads CASSPGDGLGYGYTF. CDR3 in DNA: TGTGCCAGCAGCCCCGGAGACGGCCTGGGCTATGGCTACACCTTC.